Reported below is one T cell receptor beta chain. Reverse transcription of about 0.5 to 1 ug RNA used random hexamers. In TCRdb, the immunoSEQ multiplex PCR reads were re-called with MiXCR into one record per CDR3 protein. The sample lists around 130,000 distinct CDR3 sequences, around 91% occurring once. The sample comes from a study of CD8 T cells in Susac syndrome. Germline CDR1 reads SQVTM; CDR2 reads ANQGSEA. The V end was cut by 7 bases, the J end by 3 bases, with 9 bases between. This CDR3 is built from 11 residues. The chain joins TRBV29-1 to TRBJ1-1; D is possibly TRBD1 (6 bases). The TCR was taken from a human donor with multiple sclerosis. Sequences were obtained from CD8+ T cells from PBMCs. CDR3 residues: CSGGPYTEAFF. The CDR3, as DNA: TGCAGCGGGGGGCCTTACACTGAAGCTTTCTTT.